A single T cell receptor (beta chain) is shown here with its context. No antigen is known for it. The CDR3 loop spans 15 amino acids. Trimming removed 5 bases at V and 3 bases at J, with 17 bases between. CDR1 is MDHEN, CDR2 SYDVKM, per germline. This sample stems from a study of OX40 agonist ivuxolimab in advanced cancers. About the research overall: Prior checkpoint blockade (anti-PD-1, anti-PD-L1 or anti-CTLA-4) was permitted; around 37% had it. The study, taken as a whole, reports: Expanded clones belonging to CD8+ T cells outnumbered, on average, those of CD4+. Antigen specificity was not determined for the expanded peripheral T cells. Clones of CD4+ and CD8+ blood T cells grew by week 6 at doses of 0.1 to 3.0 mg/kg.

Sequenced by immunoSEQ multiplex PCR; TCRdb stores in-frame clones only, minus some. The sample shows tens of thousands of clones, around 90% of them seen only once. The source was CD4+ or CD8+ T cells sorted from blood, collected in a trial of the OX40 agonist ivuxolimab. The sequence came from an adult with an advanced solid tumor such as melanoma, head and neck, liver or kidney cancer. This rearrangement joins TRBV28 to TRBJ2-7, with no clear D. CDR3 amino acids: CASSLDPGRYYEQYF. For the CDR3, the DNA is TGTGCCAGCAGTCTCGACCCGGGCCGATACTACGAGCAGTACTTC.